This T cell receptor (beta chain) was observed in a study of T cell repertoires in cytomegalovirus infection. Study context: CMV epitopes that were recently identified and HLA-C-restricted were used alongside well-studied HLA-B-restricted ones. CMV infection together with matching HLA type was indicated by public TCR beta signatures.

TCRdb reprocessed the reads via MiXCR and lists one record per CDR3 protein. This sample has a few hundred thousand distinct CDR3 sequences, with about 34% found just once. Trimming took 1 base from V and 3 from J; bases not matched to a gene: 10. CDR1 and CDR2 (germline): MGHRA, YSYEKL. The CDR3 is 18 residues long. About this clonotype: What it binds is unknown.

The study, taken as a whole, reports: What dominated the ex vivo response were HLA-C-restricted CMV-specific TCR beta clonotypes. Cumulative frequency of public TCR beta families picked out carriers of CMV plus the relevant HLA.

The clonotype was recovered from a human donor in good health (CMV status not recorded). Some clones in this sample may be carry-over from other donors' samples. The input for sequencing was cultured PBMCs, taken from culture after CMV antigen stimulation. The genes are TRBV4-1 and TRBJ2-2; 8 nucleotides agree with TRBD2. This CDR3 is CASSQGGGEAGDTGELFF. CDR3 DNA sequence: TGCGCCAGCAGCCAAGGTGGGGGAGAAGCGGGAGACACCGGGGAGCTGTTTTTT.